The present T cell receptor (beta chain) was sequenced within a study of Ad26.COV2.S vaccination and SARS-CoV-2 variants. Treatment noted: around 19 received Ad26.COV2.S at low or high dose, single or two shots; 5 received placebo; per-sample allocation not given. The study sampled participants on day 63 after the first vaccine or placebo injection. It was Wuhan-strain SARS-CoV-2 spike that the Ad26 vaccine vector expressed. As regards this clone: The antigen remains unidentified.

Germline-derived CDR1 and CDR2 are MDHEN and SYDVKM. The V and J ends lost 5 bases and 5 bases respectively, with 15 bases between them. The CDR3 runs 14 residues. Study-level results: It was found that vaccine and placebo recipients had similar non-spike TCR breadth. Using TCR breadth and depth analyses may have led to underestimated total T cell responses.

Repertoires were generated with immunoSEQ multiplex PCR, while TCRdb's copy carries only in-frame clones and drops some. This repertoire shows about 350,000 clones, about nine tenths found once; its top ten account for 6.4%. V gene TRBV28 combines with J gene TRBJ2-5; no reliable D call. This sequence was found in a person between 18 and 60 years old who received the Ad26.COV2.S COVID-19 vaccine or a placebo. The sequencing used peripheral blood, collected in a trial of Ad26.COV2.S vaccine versus placebo. CDR3 DNA sequence: TGTGCCAGCAGTCCCCCCCCTAGGCGCGAGACCCAGTACTTC. This gives the protein CASSPPPRRETQYF. Using reference TRBV28 and TRBJ2-5 for the parts outside the CDR3, the full variable domain is DVKVTQSSRYLVKRTGEKVFLECVQDMDHENMFWYRQDPGLGLRLIYFSYDVKMKEKGDIPEGYSVSREKKERFSLILESASTNQTSMYLCASSPPPRRETQYFGPGTRLLVL.